These T cell receptor beta chains were read from a single sample in a study of blood T cell repertoires in COVID-19. The assay was immunoSEQ multiplex PCR, and TCRdb's table has in-frame clones only and misses some. Of approximately 150,000 clones in the sample, around 81% are singletons; the top ten hold approximately 12%. Sequenced input: peripheral blood. These receptors came from a man between 65 and 85 years old who had recovered from COVID-19. The CDR3 runs from the conserved cysteine through the conserved F or W. Each record gives: CDR3 length, D gene, V gene, J gene, clone size, CDR3 DNA, CDR3 protein. D genes are given only for firm matches. Clone size, where shown, is once, few, many, or a class for clones that have expanded.

14	.	TRBV7-2	TRBJ2-1	.	TGTGCCAGCAGCCTGCGGGGGCTATTCAATGAGCAGTTCTTC	CASSLRGLFNEQFF
15	.	TRBV10-3	TRBJ2-2	.	TGTGCCATCAGTCCCAGCGCCCAGAGCACCGGGGAGCTGTTTTTT	CAISPSAQSTGELFF
16	TRBD2	TRBV5-4	TRBJ2-3	.	TGTGCCAGCAGCTTGGGGCTAGCGGCAAGCACAGATACGCAGTATTTT	CASSLGLAASTDTQYF
12	TRBD2	TRBV29-1	TRBJ2-5	.	TGCAGCGTTGTGGCGGGGGGGGAGACCCAGTACTTC	CSVVAGGETQYF
14	.	TRBV19	TRBJ1-5	.	TGTGCCAGTAAATGGGGAGCGCCTTCGGAGCCCCAGCATTTT	CASKWGAPSEPQHF
16	.	TRBV2	TRBJ1-5	.	TGTGCCAGCAGGGCGGCACAAACAGGAGTCAATCAGCCCCAGCATTTT	CASRAAQTGVNQPQHF
16	TRBD2	TRBV24-1	TRBJ2-7	.	TGTGCCACCAGTGAGGGGACTAGCGGGAGGGCCGAGGAGCAGTACTTC	CATSEGTSGRAEEQYF
12	.	TRBV5-6	TRBJ1-1	.	TGTGCCAGCCTAATGCGGGGGGCTGAAGCTTTCTTT	CASLMRGAEAFF
16	TRBD1	TRBV19	TRBJ2-3	.	TGTGCCAGTAGTATGGACAGGGGGCGCGGCACAGATACGCAGTATTTT	CASSMDRGRGTDTQYF
15	TRBD2	TRBV2	TRBJ2-3	.	TGTGCCAGCAGTGTGCTAGCGGGAGGATCAGATACGCAGTATTTT	CASSVLAGGSDTQYF
15	.	TRBV6-5	TRBJ2-7	.	TGTGCCAGCAAACCCAGGGAATCGAATGGCTACGAGCAGTACTTC	CASKPRESNGYEQYF
14	.	TRBV7-6	TRBJ2-1	once	TGTGCCAGCAGCTTAAGGTCGACTGGCCCTGAGCAGTTCTTC	CASSLRSTGPEQFF
14	TRBD1	TRBV2	TRBJ2-5	.	TGTGCCAGCAGTGAAACACAGGGGGCGCAGACCCAGTACTTC	CASSETQGAQTQYF
15	TRBD1	TRBV5-4	TRBJ1-1	.	TGTGCCAGCAGCTCGAGGGACAGTGCAAACACTGAAGCTTTCTTT	CASSSRDSANTEAFF
15	.	TRBV5-1	TRBJ1-3	.	TGCGCCAGCAGCTTGACTGGGCCTCTGGGAAACACCATATATTTT	CASSLTGPLGNTIYF
14	TRBD1	TRBV7-9	TRBJ1-2	.	TGTGCCAGCAGCTTAAGGCAGGGGGACTATGGCTACACCTTC	CASSLRQGDYGYTF
16	TRBD2	TRBV9	TRBJ2-2	.	TGTGCCAGCAGCGTAGTTGTTAGCGGGAAGATCGGGGAGCTGTTTTTT	CASSVVVSGKIGELFF
17	.	TRBV12-2	TRBJ2-1	.	TGTGCAAGTCGCTTTCTTAGGGGGGCTAGCGGGAGAAATGAGCAGTTCTTC	CASRFLRGASGRNEQFF
14	TRBD1	TRBV5-1	TRBJ2-4	.	TGCGCCAGCAGCGACGGACAGGGTTTTAGCATTCAGTACTTC	CASSDGQGFSIQYF
16	TRBD1	TRBV11-2	TRBJ2-1	.	TGTGCCAGCAGCCCGGGGACAGCCCTCTCCTACAATGAGCAGTTCTTC	CASSPGTALSYNEQFF
13	TRBD2	TRBV29-1	TRBJ2-5	.	TGCAGCGTTGGACTAGCGGGAGAGGTGACCCAGTACTTC	CSVGLAGEVTQYF
16	TRBD2	TRBV7-3	TRBJ2-1	.	TGTGCCAGCAGCACGGGGACTAGCGGGACGGGGAATGAGCAGTTCTTC	CASSTGTSGTGNEQFF
15	TRBD2	TRBV24-1	TRBJ2-1	.	TGTGCCACCAGTGATTTAAGCCGAGCGGGAGTGGGGCAGTTCTTC	CATSDLSRAGVGQFF
14	.	TRBV2	TRBJ2-3	.	TGTGCCAGCAGTGTTCAGGGGAGCACAGATACGCAGTATTTT	CASSVQGSTDTQYF
15	.	TRBV6-5	TRBJ2-7	.	TGTGCCAGCAGTCCGAGTGGGAGTGCTTCCTACGAGCAGTACTTC	CASSPSGSASYEQYF
14	.	TRBV6-6	TRBJ2-7	.	TGTGCCAGCAGTGCCCGGACACCAGCAGGCGAGCAGTACTTC	CASSARTPAGEQYF
11	.	TRBV6-5	TRBJ2-1	.	TGTGCCAGCAATTACATAAATGAGCAGTTCTTC	CASNYINEQFF
15	TRBD2	TRBV7-9	TRBJ2-7	.	TGTGCCAGCAGCTTAAGGACTAGCGGGAGTTACGAGCAGTACTTC	CASSLRTSGSYEQYF
13	TRBD2	TRBV3-1/TRBV3-2	TRBJ2-7	.	TGTGCCAGCAGCCCCGGGGTAGCGGGGGAGCAGTACTTC	CASSPGVAGEQYF
14	.	TRBV6-5	TRBJ2-7	.	TGTGCCAGCAGTCCTAACGATGGGCCCTACGAGCAGTACTTC	CASSPNDGPYEQYF
14	.	TRBV7-9	TRBJ1-2	.	TGTGCCAGCAGCTTAGGCAGCGTTAACTATGGCTACACCTTC	CASSLGSVNYGYTF
13	.	TRBV19	TRBJ1-5	.	TGTGCCACGGGGGATAATAGCAATCAGCCCCAGCATTTT	CATGDNSNQPQHF
16	TRBD2	TRBV28	TRBJ2-7	.	TGTGCCAGCAGTTTATCTGGTACTAGCGGGAGTTACGAGCAGTACTTC	CASSLSGTSGSYEQYF
17	.	TRBV21-1	TRBJ2-1	.	TGTGCCAGCAGCAAAGTCTGCCCGGGAGTCCCGTACAATGAGCAGTTCTTC	CASSKVCPGVPYNEQFF
17	.	TRBV6-4	TRBJ2-1	.	TGTGCCAGCAGTGGGGAGGGGGAGGGCCTTGTGGGCAATGAGCAGTTCTTC	CASSGEGEGLVGNEQFF
12	TRBD2	TRBV10-3	TRBJ2-7	.	TGTGCAATAGCGGGAGCAAGTTACGAGCAGTACTTC	CAIAGASYEQYF
13	TRBD1	TRBV7-2	TRBJ2-1	.	TGTGCCAGCGGAGGACAGGTGGGCAATGAGCAGTTCTTC	CASGGQVGNEQFF
18	TRBD2	TRBV23-1	TRBJ2-1	.	TGCGCCAGCAGTCAATCGAGGAAGACTAGCGGGAGTCTCAATGAGCAGTTCTTC	CASSQSRKTSGSLNEQFF
16	.	TRBV2	TRBJ2-2	.	TGTGCCAGCAGCTTCCAAGGGACACTGAACACCGGGGAGCTGTTTTTT	CASSFQGTLNTGELFF
14	.	TRBV9	TRBJ2-2	.	TGTGCCAGCACTCGGACAGCGAACACCGGGGAGCTGTTTTTT	CASTRTANTGELFF
14	.	TRBV7-9	TRBJ2-3	.	TGTGCCAGCAGCTTCGGGACTAGCACAGATACGCAGTATTTT	CASSFGTSTDTQYF
13	.	TRBV6-5	TRBJ2-5	.	TGTGCCAGCAGTTCCGGTCACCAAGAGACCCAGTACTTC	CASSSGHQETQYF
16	.	TRBV21-1	TRBJ2-7	.	TGTGCCAGCAGCAAAGTTGTTAGCGGGATCTCCTACGAGCAGTACTTC	CASSKVVSGISYEQYF
13	.	TRBV7-9	TRBJ1-5	.	TGTGCCAGCAGCATAGTGGACAGTCAGCCCCAGCATTTT	CASSIVDSQPQHF
13	.	TRBV3-1/TRBV3-2	TRBJ1-1	.	TGTGCCAGCAGCCCGACACCCAGTACTGAAGCTTTCTTT	CASSPTPSTEAFF
15	.	TRBV27	TRBJ1-5	.	TGTGCCAGCAGTTTAAGGGGTTTCAGCAATCAGCCCCAGCATTTT	CASSLRGFSNQPQHF
14	.	TRBV7-9	TRBJ1-3	.	TGTGCCAGCAGCTCACAGGTCCTTGGAAACACCATATATTTT	CASSSQVLGNTIYF
12	TRBD2	TRBV10-3	TRBJ2-5	.	TGTGCCACTGGTAGCGGGAGTGAGACCCAGTACTTC	CATGSGSETQYF
15	.	TRBV7-9	TRBJ1-3	.	TGTGCCAGCAGCTTAAGTCAGGGTGGTGGAAACACCATATATTTT	CASSLSQGGGNTIYF
13	.	TRBV6-5	TRBJ2-7	.	TGTGCCAGCAGTTACCAGGGCCCCTACGAGCAGTACTTC	CASSYQGPYEQYF
17	TRBD2	TRBV4-3	TRBJ2-2	.	TGCGCCAGCAGCCAAGGCCCTAGCGGGAGTTCGACCGGGGAGCTGTTTTTT	CASSQGPSGSSTGELFF
14	TRBD1	TRBV9	TRBJ1-2	.	TGTGCCAGCAGCGTACCCCCAACAGGGGCCGGCTACACCTTC	CASSVPPTGAGYTF
16	.	TRBV5-6	TRBJ2-2	few	TGTGCCAGCAGCCTGCCAGGGGTGGTGGATCCCGGGGAGCTGTTTTTT	CASSLPGVVDPGELFF
13	.	TRBV9	TRBJ1-1	.	TGTGCCAGCAGCGTAACCGGGAACGCTGAAGCTTTCTTT	CASSVTGNAEAFF
13	.	TRBV7-3	TRBJ2-1	.	TGTGCCAGCAGCCCAAGCGCCAGCCATGAGCAGTTCTTC	CASSPSASHEQFF
13	.	TRBV19	TRBJ2-7	.	TGTGCCAGTAGTCTTGACAAGTCCTACGAGCAGTACTTC	CASSLDKSYEQYF
14	.	TRBV6-5	TRBJ1-1	.	TGTGCCAGCAGTCCCGGCCAGGGCAGGACTGAAGCTTTCTTT	CASSPGQGRTEAFF
15	.	TRBV11-2	TRBJ2-1	few	TGTGCCAGCAGCTTAAGACAGAGCTCCTACAATGAGCAGTTCTTC	CASSLRQSSYNEQFF
16	TRBD2	TRBV27	TRBJ2-2	.	TGTGCCAGCAGCCGACTAGCGGCCGCGAACACCGGGGAGCTGTTTTTT	CASSRLAAANTGELFF
15	TRBD2	TRBV7-7	TRBJ2-3	.	TGTGCTAGCAGCCCTGGACTAGCGAACACAGATACGCAGTATTTT	CASSPGLANTDTQYF